A single sample gave rise to the 19 T cell receptor beta chains below, sequenced in a study of shared clonotypes between healthy human individuals. Assay: immunoSEQ multiplex PCR; the TCRdb copy retains only in-frame clones and omits some. The top ten clones hold roughly 1.1% of a sample with approximately 1,500,000 clones, 95% to 97% of them seen once. The sequenced sample consisted of naive CD4+ T cells sorted from blood. As to subset: CD45RA+ positively selected. The receptors shown here come from a man aged 30-40 years in good health.

Note on this clone: In the same sample, other DNA sequences code for this CDR3. The J gene is TRBJ1-1, the V gene TRBV6-6, with 7 bases lining up with TRBD1. The germline CDR1 and CDR2 sequences are MNHNY and SVGAGI (reference sequence). After removal of 0 bases from V and 2 bases from J, the junction contained 6 bases not matched to a gene. The CDR3 spans 16 residues. This CDR3 is CASSYSRGTANTEAFF. The CDR3 bases are TGTGCCAGCAGTTACTCCCGAGGGACAGCAAACACTGAAGCTTTCTTT.

This chain's CDR3 is CSDDRPSSGNTIYF. CDR3 DNA sequence: TGCAGCGATGACAGACCGAGCTCTGGAAACACCATATATTTT. The rearrangement links TRBV29-1 to TRBJ1-3, with D maybe TRBD1 (5 bases). Germline V gene sequence: CDR1 SQVTM, CDR2 ANQGSEA. CDR3 length: 14 amino acids. V lost 7 bases and J lost 0, with 13 bases in between.

J is TRBJ2-6 and V is TRBV21-1; the table assigns TRBD2, which was not confirmed against the DNA. TRBV21-1 is reported as a pseudogene. This CDR3 has 17 amino acids. The CDR3 sequence is CASSKENRGSGANVLTF. CDR3 nucleotides: TGTGCCAGCAGCAAAGAGAATCGGGGATCTGGGGCCAACGTCCTGACTTTC.

V gene TRBV18 combines with J gene TRBJ2-2, with TRBD1 identical over 7 bases. V shed 3 bases and J 2 bases; nucleotides not matched to a gene: 12. The length of the CDR3 is 18 residues. Germline V lookup: CDR1 KGHSH, CDR2 LQKENI. CDR3 DNA: TGTGCCAGCTCACCCCAGGACAGGACGATCACTAACACCGGGGAGCTGTTTTTT. This translates into CASSPQDRTITNTGELFF.

A word on this clone: Other nucleotide sequences from this sample produce the same CDR3. The rearrangement uses TRBV7-9 and TRBJ1-5; 8 bases fit TRBD1. The V gene end was trimmed by 0 bases and the J gene end by 4 bases; junction bases not matched to a gene: 2. This CDR3 is built from 15 residues. CDR1 SEHNR and CDR2 FQNEAQ come from the germline V gene (reference sequence). For the CDR3, the DNA is TGTGCCAGCAGCTTAGCCGACAGGGGAAATCAGCCCCAGCATTTT. Encoded protein: CASSLADRGNQPQHF.

As for this clone: The same CDR3 can be traced to other DNA sequences in this sample. The J gene is TRBJ2-5, the V gene TRBV11-2, with no clear D. CDR1 and CDR2 (germline): SGHAT, FQNNGV. Between the trimmed V and J ends, which lost 4 bases and 5 bases, there was a span of 5 bases. The CDR3 runs to 11 residues. CDR3 loop: CASSSLETQYF. The CDR3 DNA sequence: TGTGCCAGCAGCTCATTGGAGACCCAGTACTTC.

The V gene is TRBV10-1, the J gene TRBJ2-2; D ambiguous. V lost 4 bases to trimming and J lost 1 base, with 4 bases between them. The CDR3 covers 13 residues. Germline values: CDR1 WNHNN, CDR2 SYGVQD (reference sequence). The CDR3 sequence: CASSALNTGELFF. The DNA of the CDR3 is TGCGCCAGCAGTGCTCTGAACACCGGGGAGCTGTTTTTT.

The chain employs TRBV6-5 and TRBJ2-7, with 7 bases aligning to TRBD1. The CDR3 is 13 residues long. V was clipped by 5 bases and J by 3 bases; unmatched bases: 4. Germline V gene sequence: CDR1 MNHEY, CDR2 SVGAGI. CDR3 DNA: TGTGCCAGCAGTCGACAGGGTTTCTACGAGCAGTACTTC. Its translation: CASSRQGFYEQYF.

The chain employs TRBV5-4 and TRBJ2-5; 11 bases are a match to TRBD1. With 3 bases clipped from V and 5 bases from J, the junction kept 6 bases outside the gene matches. This CDR3 has 15 amino acids. The germline gives CDR1 SGHNT, CDR2 YYREEE (reference sequence). The CDR3 sequence: CASSSRTGGFETQYF. The CDR3 bases are TGTGCCAGCAGCTCAAGGACAGGGGGCTTCGAGACCCAGTACTTC.

This clone was detected once. The chain uses TRBV5-5 and TRBJ1-2, with 8 bases matching TRBD1. The junction had 8 bases not matched to a gene; V was cut back by 2 bases and J by 2 bases. The CDR3 runs 16 residues. Germline V gene sequence: CDR1 SGHKS, CDR2 YYEKEE (reference sequence). The CDR3 reads CASSFGGQGANYGYTF. The CDR3 region has the DNA TGTGCCAGCAGCTTCGGAGGACAGGGAGCCAACTATGGCTACACCTTC.

V usage is TRBV28 and J usage is TRBJ1-5, with TRBD1 as a possible D gene (5 bases). From germline, CDR1 is MDHEN and CDR2 SYDVKM. This CDR3 has 14 residues. V was clipped by 11 bases and J by 5 bases, with 19 bases between them. CDR3 amino acids: CAAGRTSYYQPQHF. For the CDR3, the DNA is TGTGCCGCAGGGCGGACCTCTTATTATCAGCCCCAGCATTTT.

The chain couples TRBV18 to TRBJ2-7; TRBD2 agrees at 8 bases. This CDR3 contains 16 residues. The junction had 7 bases not matched to a gene; V was cut back by 3 bases and J by 0 bases. Germline loops: CDR1 KGHSH, CDR2 LQKENI. This chain's CDR3 is CASSPLLAASSYEQYF. DNA for the CDR3: TGTGCCAGCTCACCCCTACTAGCGGCCTCCTCCTACGAGCAGTACTTC. The full variable domain, with the rest looked up from reference TRBV18 and TRBJ2-7, is NAGVMQNPRHLVRRRGQEARLRCSPMKGHSHVYWYRQLPEEGLKFMVYLQKENIIDESGMPKERFSAEFPKEGPSILRIQQVVRGDSAAYFCASSPLLAASSYEQYFGPGTRLTVT.

As regards this clone: Other DNA variants within this sample encode the same CDR3. The chain employs TRBV7-9 and TRBJ2-7, with 9 bases aligning to TRBD1. CDR1 is SEHNR, CDR2 FQNEAQ, per germline (reference sequence). The CDR3 has 14 amino acids. V lost 5 bases, J lost 3 bases, and 5 bases stayed unmatched. The CDR3 DNA reads as TGTGCCAGCAGCCCACGGACAGGGGTCTACGAGCAGTACTTC. Translating it yields CASSPRTGVYEQYF.

The gene calls are TRBV5-1 and TRBJ2-1; 15 nucleotides agree with TRBD2. The CDR3 totals 19 residues. Germline lookup yields CDR1 SGHRS and CDR2 YFSETQ. Germline trimming cut 0 bases from V and 5 bases from J; bases unmatched to any gene: 9. CDR3 in amino acids: CASSLAKGLAGGWDNEQFF. For the CDR3, the DNA is TGCGCCAGCAGCTTGGCCAAGGGACTAGCGGGAGGCTGGGACAATGAGCAGTTCTTC.

This chain connects TRBV5-4 to TRBJ2-7, with TRBD1 matching 8 bases. The junction had 4 bases not matched to a gene; V was cut back by 0 bases and J by 5 bases. This CDR3 is built from 14 residues. CDR1 is SGHNT and CDR2 is YYREEE in the germline V gene (reference sequence). Here the CDR3 DNA reads TGTGCCAGCAGCTTGGCCAGGGGGCTTAACGAGCAGTACTTC. Translation gives CASSLARGLNEQYF.

This chain links TRBV2 with TRBJ1-1; D gene uncertain. With 4 bases removed from V and 1 base from J, the gap between germline ends came to 10 bases. This CDR3 has 14 residues. Per germline, CDR1 SNHLY and CDR2 FYNNEI. In nucleotides, the CDR3 is TGTGCCAGCAGTGGTTTGTACTGGAACACTGAAGCTTTCTTT. This translates into CASSGLYWNTEAFF.

The chain is built from TRBV5-4 and TRBJ2-3; D might be TRBD2 (5 bases). The V gene's germline CDR1 is SGHNT and CDR2 YYREEE (reference sequence). V was clipped by 2 bases and J by 6 bases, with 22 bases between them. This CDR3 is built from 17 residues. CDR3 sequence (DNA): TGTGCCAGCAGCTTAGTTGGGAGAGTTCCCGAACATGATACGCAGTATTTT. Protein product: CASSLVGRVPEHDTQYF.

This clone occurred once. The rearrangement uses TRBV6-5 and TRBJ2-3; maybe TRBD2 (5 bases). Germline assignment: CDR1 MNHEY and CDR2 SVGAGI. This CDR3 has 16 residues. Trimming removed 0 bases from V and 6 bases from J, with 16 bases in between. The CDR3 coding sequence is TGTGCCAGCAGTTACTCTAGGAGCGGAACTAGGGATACGCAGTATTTT. Translating gives CASSYSRSGTRDTQYF.

The chain combines TRBV7-6 with TRBJ2-3; 7 bases agree with TRBD1. The CDR3 contains 12 residues. J was trimmed by 6 bases and V by 4 bases; bases with no gene match: 1. Germline V gene data show CDR1 as SGHVS and CDR2 as FNYEAQ. The CDR3 loop reads CASSSRGDTQYF. The CDR3 coding sequence is TGTGCCAGCAGCTCCAGGGGGGATACGCAGTATTTT.